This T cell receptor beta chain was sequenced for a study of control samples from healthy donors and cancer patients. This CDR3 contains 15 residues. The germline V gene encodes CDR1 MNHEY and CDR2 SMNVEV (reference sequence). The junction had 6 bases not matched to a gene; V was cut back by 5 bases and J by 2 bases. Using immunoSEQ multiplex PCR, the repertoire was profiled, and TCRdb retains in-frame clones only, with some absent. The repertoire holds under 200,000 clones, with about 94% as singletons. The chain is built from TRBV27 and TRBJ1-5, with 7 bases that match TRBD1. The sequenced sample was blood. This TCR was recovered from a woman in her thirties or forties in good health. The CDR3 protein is CASSLQGLGNQPQHF. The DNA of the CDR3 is TGTGCCAGCAGTCTACAGGGGTTGGGCAATCAGCCCCAGCATTTT.